The sequence of this T cell receptor beta chain was determined in a study of a mutant IDH1 vaccine in newly diagnosed glioma. Regarding this clone: Its specificity is not known.

Generated by immunoSEQ multiplex PCR, the TCRdb table keeps only in-frame clones and is missing some. The sample carries over 60,000 clones, more than 80% recorded once. Time point given: week 35, safety follow-up. Topical imiquimod accompanied each vaccine dose, which consisted of 300 ug of mutant IDH1 20-mer peptide. Between the trimmed V and J ends, which lost 5 bases and 3 bases, there was a span of 20 bases. The V gene's germline CDR1 is PRHDT and CDR2 FYEKMQ (reference sequence). This CDR3 is 16 amino acids long. The source is a man aged 40-49 years with glioma. Sample: PBMCs, taken from a glioma patient whose treatment included an IDH1 peptide vaccine. The chain links TRBV13 to TRBJ2-7; D is unclear. This CDR3 reads CASSANLEAPYYEQYF. The CDR3 DNA is TGTGCCAGCAGCGCCAACCTTGAAGCCCCGTACTACGAGCAGTACTTC.